The present entry profiles one TCR beta chain with its context. This sample is drawn from a study of shared T cell receptors in the human thymus. Generated by immunoSEQ multiplex PCR, the TCRdb table keeps only in-frame clones and is missing some. Of hundreds of thousands of clones in the sample, around 87% were seen once. The V end was cut by 6 bases, the J end by 1 base, with 15 bases between. The length of the CDR3 is 15 residues. Germline-derived CDR1 and CDR2 are LGHNT and FRNRAP. This same sample was also part of a study on human thymus T cells. That source reports: Healthy Finnish infants having corrective surgery for congenital heart defects served as donors. It was from resections taken during corrective heart surgery that the thymus tissue came.

Material: thymocytes. The receptor was derived from a boy younger than two with a congenital heart defect. The rearrangement joins TRBV12-5 to TRBJ1-2; D is uncertain. The CDR3 region is CASGRPSMNNYGYTF. CDR3 in DNA: TGTGCTAGTGGGCGTCCGTCCATGAATAACTATGGCTACACCTTC. Full variable domain (outside the CDR3, taken from reference TRBV12-5 and TRBJ1-2): DARVTQTPRHKVTEMGQEVTMRCQPILGHNTVFWYRQTMMQGLELLAYFRNRAPLDDSGMPKDRFSAEMPDATLATLKIQPSEPRDSAVYFCASGRPSMNNYGYTFGSGTRLTVV.